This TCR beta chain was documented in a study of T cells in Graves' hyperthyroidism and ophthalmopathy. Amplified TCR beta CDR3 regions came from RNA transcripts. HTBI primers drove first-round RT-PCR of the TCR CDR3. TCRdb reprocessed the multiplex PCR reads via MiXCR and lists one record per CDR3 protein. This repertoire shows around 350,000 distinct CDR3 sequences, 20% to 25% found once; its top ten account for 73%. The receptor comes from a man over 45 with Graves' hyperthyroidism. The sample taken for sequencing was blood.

Here the CDR3 reads CASSQVNNSPLHF. The CDR3, as DNA: TGTGCCAGCAGCCAAGTCAATAATTCACCCCTCCACTTT. V is TRBV6-1 and J is TRBJ1-6; D remains unclear. Between the trimmed V and J ends, which lost 6 bases and 5 bases, there was a span of 8 bases. The CDR3 length is 13 residues. CDR1 is MNHNS, CDR2 SASEGT, per germline.